This TCR beta chain was identified in a study of T cell responses to AZD1222 COVID-19 vaccine. Germline V gives CDR1 SGHNT, CDR2 YYREEE (reference sequence). This CDR3 is 17 amino acids long. The junction had 16 bases not matched to a gene; V was cut back by 4 bases and J by 4 bases. Whole-study findings and limits: Repertoires were collected only later (after the peak T cell response had occurred).

For this clone: The antigen remains unidentified.

The assay was immunoSEQ multiplex PCR, and TCRdb's table has in-frame clones only and misses some. This sample has just under 80,000 clones; more than 85% occur once, and the top ten carry 4.7%. Material: peripheral blood, obtained 28 days after the second AZD1222 dose. This clonotype was obtained from an adult who received the AZD1222 COVID-19 vaccine. The rearrangement joins TRBV5-4 to TRBJ1-1; TRBD1 matches at 7 bases. The CDR3 bases are TGTGCCAGCAGCCCGACGGGCCTACAGGGGATGGGCACTGAAGCTTTCTTT. Protein: CASSPTGLQGMGTEAFF.